These 2 T cell receptor beta chains share one sample of origin, sequenced in a study of cytomegalovirus exposure and HLA in healthy donors. The assay was immunoSEQ multiplex PCR, and TCRdb's table has in-frame clones only and misses some. This sample has about 130,000 clones; 89% occur once, and the top ten carry approximately 3.5%. Sequenced: PBMCs. These receptors were taken from a young man in good health and CMV-seronegative.

The chain recombines TRBV6-6 with TRBJ1-2; TRBD1 is a possible D gene (6 bases). Germline CDR1 and CDR2: MNHNY and SVGAGI (reference sequence). The V end lost 5 bases, the J end lost 7 bases, and 14 bases lay between the germline ends. The CDR3 covers 13 residues. The CDR3 loop reads CASSPNRAGGYTF. DNA of the CDR3: TGTGCCAGCAGTCCTAACAGGGCGGGTGGCTACACCTTC.

The rearrangement uses TRBV27 and TRBJ1-1, with 7 positions matching TRBD1. Germline V gene data show CDR1 as MNHEY and CDR2 as SMNVEV (reference sequence). After removal of 4 bases from V and 5 bases from J, the junction contained 7 bases not matched to a gene. The CDR3 covers 14 residues. The CDR3 sequence is CASSYQGGGTEAFF. CDR3 sequence (DNA): TGTGCCAGCAGTTACCAGGGGGGAGGAACTGAAGCTTTCTTT.